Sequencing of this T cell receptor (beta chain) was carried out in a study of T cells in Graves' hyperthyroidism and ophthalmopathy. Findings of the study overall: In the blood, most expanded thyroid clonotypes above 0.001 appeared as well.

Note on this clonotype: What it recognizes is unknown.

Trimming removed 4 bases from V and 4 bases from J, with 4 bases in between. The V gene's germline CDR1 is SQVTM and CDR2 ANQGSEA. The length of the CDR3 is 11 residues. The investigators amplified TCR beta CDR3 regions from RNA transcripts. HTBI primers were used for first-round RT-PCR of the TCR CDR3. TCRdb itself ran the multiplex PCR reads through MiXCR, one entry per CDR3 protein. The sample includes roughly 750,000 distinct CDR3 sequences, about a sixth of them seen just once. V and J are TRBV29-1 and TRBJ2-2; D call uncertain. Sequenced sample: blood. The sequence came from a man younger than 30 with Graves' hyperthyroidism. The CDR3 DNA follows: TGCAGCGTTGTTATCACCGGGGAGCTGTTTTTT. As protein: CSVVITGELFF.